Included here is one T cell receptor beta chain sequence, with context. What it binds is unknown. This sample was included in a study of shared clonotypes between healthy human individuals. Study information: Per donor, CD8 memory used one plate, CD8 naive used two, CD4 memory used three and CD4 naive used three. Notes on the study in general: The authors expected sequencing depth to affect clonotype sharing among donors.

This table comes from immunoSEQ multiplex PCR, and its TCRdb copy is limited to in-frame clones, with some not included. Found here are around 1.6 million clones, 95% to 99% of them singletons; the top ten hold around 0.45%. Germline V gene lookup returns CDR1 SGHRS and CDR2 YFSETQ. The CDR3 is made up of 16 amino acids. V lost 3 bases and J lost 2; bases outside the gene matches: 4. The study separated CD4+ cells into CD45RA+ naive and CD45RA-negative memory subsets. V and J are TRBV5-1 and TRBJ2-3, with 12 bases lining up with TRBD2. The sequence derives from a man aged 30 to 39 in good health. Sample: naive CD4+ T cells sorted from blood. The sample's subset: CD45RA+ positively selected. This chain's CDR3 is CASSSRTSGVTDTQYF. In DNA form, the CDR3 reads TGCGCCAGCAGCTCCAGGACTAGCGGGGTCACAGATACGCAGTATTTT.